A single sample gave rise to the 24 T cell receptor beta chains below, sequenced in a study of blood T cell repertoires in COVID-19. The repertoire was sequenced with immunoSEQ multiplex PCR; TCRdb's copy has only in-frame clones and lacks some. The sample has approximately 300,000 clones, 75% to 95% seen once; the top ten hold 6.5% to 8%. Sequenced: peripheral blood. These receptors originate from a woman in her 30s with COVID-19, enrolled during active disease.

This clone was recorded once. This chain uses TRBV2 with TRBJ2-5; TRBD1 matches at 7 bases. The germline V gene has CDR1 SNHLY and CDR2 FYNNEI. The V and J ends lost 10 bases and 1 base, in that order; junction bases with no gene match: 9. This CDR3 comprises 14 residues. The CDR3 sequence: CATLGTDTQETQYF. In DNA, the CDR3 is TGTGCCACCTTGGGGACAGACACCCAAGAGACCCAGTACTTC.

This chain links TRBV2 with TRBJ2-7; no clear D. The germline gives CDR1 SNHLY, CDR2 FYNNEI. V lost 5 bases, J lost 2 bases, and 16 bases lay in between. The CDR3 runs 15 residues. CDR3 nucleotide sequence: TGTGCCAGCAGTCCAAGGTGGGCTGGCGCCTACGAGCAGTACTTC. This gives the protein CASSPRWAGAYEQYF.

The V and J genes are TRBV18 and TRBJ2-2, with a possible D match to TRBD1 (5 bases). Deletions cut 3 bases from V and 8 bases from J, with 10 bases between. The germline CDR1 and CDR2 sequences are KGHSH and LQKENI. There are 13 residues in the CDR3. CDR3 sequence (DNA): TGTGCCAGCTCACCGCTCAGGGATGGGGAGCTGTTTTTT. It specifies CASSPLRDGELFF.

This clone was counted only a few times. The V call is TRBV10-3, the J call TRBJ1-4; D might be TRBD1 (6 bases). V lost 6 bases and J lost 6, with 14 bases in between. This CDR3 is built from 14 residues. The germline V gene has CDR1 ENHRY and CDR2 SYGVKD. The CDR3 is CAIRNRVGDEKLFF. Here the CDR3 DNA reads TGTGCCATCAGGAACAGGGTCGGGGATGAAAAACTGTTTTTT.

V gene TRBV24-1 combines with J gene TRBJ2-1; 9 bases agree with TRBD1. The germline CDR1 and CDR2 sequences are KGHDR and SFDVKD. This CDR3 has 15 amino acids. V dropped 3 bases and J dropped 5; count of bases not matched to a gene: 4. The CDR3 loop is CATSDIGTGHNEQFF. The CDR3 DNA follows: TGTGCCACCAGTGATATTGGGACAGGGCACAATGAGCAGTTCTTC.

Concerning this clone: The junction does not match germline at one end; this may be a read error. The identical CDR3 is also encoded by other nucleotide sequences in the sample. The rearrangement uses TRBV11-2 and TRBJ2-5, with 10 bases that match TRBD2. The germline V gene encodes CDR1 SGHAT and CDR2 FQNNGV. The CDR3 loop spans 14 amino acids. DNA for the CDR3: TGTGCCAGCAGTTTAGCGGGAGGTTACGAGACCCAGTACTTC. It is translated as CASSLAGGYETQYF.

This rearrangement joins TRBV4-1 to TRBJ1-2; D is undetermined. The CDR3 contains 13 residues. V lost 5 bases, J lost 4 bases, and 11 bases lay in between. The germline V gene has CDR1 MGHRA and CDR2 YSYEKL. CDR3 sequence (DNA): TGCGCCAGCAGCTTATACACCTCCTATGGCTACACCTTC. It specifies CASSLYTSYGYTF.

V and J are TRBV4-2 and TRBJ2-1; 9 bases match TRBD1. This CDR3 is 14 amino acids long. V lost 4 bases, J lost 9 bases, and 7 bases stayed unmatched. The germline gives CDR1 LGHNA, CDR2 YNFKEQ. The DNA for the CDR3 is TGTGCCAGCAGCCTAGGGACAGGGTCGGCTGAGCAGTTCTTC. Protein: CASSLGTGSAEQFF.

The chain combines TRBV2 with TRBJ2-3; D remains ambiguous. The V end lost 4 bases, the J end lost 12 bases, and 14 bases lay between the germline ends. Germline V gene data show CDR1 as SNHLY and CDR2 as FYNNEI. CDR3 length: 12 amino acids. CDR3: CASSVIRLPQYF. The CDR3 nucleotides are TGTGCCAGCAGTGTGATCAGGTTACCTCAGTATTTT.

The chain joins TRBV30 to TRBJ2-7, with D uncertain. The V end lost 2 bases, the J end lost 3 bases, and 8 bases lay between the germline ends. The CDR3 covers 12 residues. Germline V gene lookup returns CDR1 GTSNPN and CDR2 SVGIG (reference sequence). The DNA for the CDR3 is TGTGCCTGGAGTCGACCTAGCTACGAGCAGTACTTC. Protein sequence: CAWSRPSYEQYF.

The V call is TRBV15, the J call TRBJ2-1, with a tentative D call TRBD2 (5 bases). Germline V gives CDR1 LNHNV, CDR2 YYDKDF (reference sequence). Trimming took off 0 bases at V and 7 bases at J, with 13 bases between the two ends. This CDR3 has 15 residues. Written as DNA, the CDR3 is TGTGCCACCAGCAGAGAGGTGGGAGTGAGGAATGAGCAGTTCTTC. It codes for CATSREVGVRNEQFF.

The V call is TRBV6-5, the J call TRBJ2-7; tentatively, D is TRBD2 (6 bases). Trimming pared 2 bases from V and 4 bases from J, leaving 15 bases between. In germline, CDR1 is MNHEY, CDR2 SVGAGI. The CDR3 has 15 amino acids. In DNA, the CDR3 is TGTGCCAGCAGTTACGGTTGGGAGGATACATACGAGCAGTACTTC. Translation: CASSYGWEDTYEQYF.

This clone was picked up one time. V usage is TRBV5-4 and J usage is TRBJ2-7; a weak D match, TRBD1 (7 bases). V was shortened by 3 bases and J by 4 bases, with 14 bases between the two germline ends. The CDR3 covers 14 residues. Germline lookup yields CDR1 SGHNT and CDR2 YYREEE (reference sequence). The CDR3 nucleotides read TGTGCCAGCAGCTGGGCGGGACAGCTTTACGAGCAGTACTTC. It encodes CASSWAGQLYEQYF.

The chain links TRBV25-1 to TRBJ2-7; 7 nucleotides match TRBD1. There are 15 residues in the CDR3. In germline, CDR1 is MGHDK, CDR2 SYGVNS. V dropped 0 bases and J dropped 2; count of bases not matched to a gene: 4. CDR3 loop: CASSEYPDRAYEQYF. CDR3 bases: TGTGCCAGCAGTGAATACCCAGACAGGGCCTACGAGCAGTACTTC.

For this clone: The same CDR3 arises from other DNA sequences in this sample as well. The chain couples TRBV7-9 to TRBJ1-1, with D possibly TRBD1 on 5 matching bases. The CDR3 sequence is 14 residues long. The V gene's germline CDR1 is SEHNR and CDR2 FQNEAQ (reference sequence). V gave up 2 bases and J gave up 1 base, with 8 bases separating them. The CDR3 protein is CASSLRQQNTEAFF. The CDR3 bases are TGTGCCAGCAGCTTAAGACAGCAGAACACTGAAGCTTTCTTT.

This chain connects TRBV18 to TRBJ2-5, with D possibly TRBD1 on 5 matching bases. The germline V gene encodes CDR1 KGHSH and CDR2 LQKENI. The V and J ends lost 2 bases and 1 base respectively, with 11 bases between them. This CDR3 spans 15 amino acids. In DNA, the CDR3 is TGTGCCAGCTCACCAGTCAGGGCTAGCCAAGAGACCCAGTACTTC. It yields the protein CASSPVRASQETQYF.

V gene TRBV9 combines with J gene TRBJ1-6; unclear D gene. The V end lost 0 bases, the J end lost 6 bases, and 7 bases lay between the germline ends. The CDR3 totals 14 residues. Looked up from germline, CDR1 is SGDLS and CDR2 is YYNGEE. In nucleotides, the CDR3 is TGTGCCAGCAGCGTAGTAGGAGTTAATTCACCCCTCCACTTT. Its translation is CASSVVGVNSPLHF.

J is TRBJ2-2 and V is TRBV2; D might be TRBD2 (6 bases). The CDR3 covers 15 residues. The germline V and J ends were trimmed by 6 bases and 2 bases, with 13 bases remaining between them. CDR1 is SNHLY and CDR2 is FYNNEI in the germline V gene. CDR3 sequence: CASSFSGVNTGELFF. The CDR3 DNA sequence: TGTGCCAGCAGCTTTAGCGGAGTCAACACCGGGGAGCTGTTTTTT.

The chain couples TRBV5-1 to TRBJ1-2; TRBD1 agrees at 9 bases. Germline trimming cut 3 bases from V and 4 bases from J; bases unmatched to any gene: 10. Germline-derived CDR1 and CDR2 are SGHRS and YFSETQ. The CDR3 length is 16 residues. CDR3 DNA: TGCGCCAGCAGCTCCGGGACAGGGCCGACTGGCTATGGCTACACCTTC. The encoded protein is CASSSGTGPTGYGYTF.

The rearrangement joins TRBV19 to TRBJ1-1; D perhaps matches TRBD1 (6 bases). Germline V gene lookup returns CDR1 LNHDA and CDR2 SQIVND (reference sequence). V was cut by 3 bases and J by 1 base, with 15 bases left in between. The CDR3 has 16 residues. The CDR3 spells CASSIGSGAENTEAFF. The CDR3, as DNA: TGTGCCAGTAGTATTGGGTCAGGGGCGGAGAACACTGAAGCTTTCTTT.

V usage is TRBV5-1 and J usage is TRBJ2-3; possible D gene TRBD2, 6 bases. Trimming took off 1 base at V and 0 bases at J, with 12 bases between the two ends. Germline V gene sequence: CDR1 SGHRS, CDR2 YFSETQ. The CDR3 length is 16 residues. The CDR3 DNA reads TGCGCCAGCAGCTTGTGGCGGGACCTAAGCACAGATACGCAGTATTTT. Translated: CASSLWRDLSTDTQYF.

This clone was seen more than once but under ten times. Distinct nucleotide sequences in the sample also encode this CDR3. J is TRBJ2-3 and V is TRBV19; 9 positions match TRBD2. V trimming: 1 base; J trimming: 4 bases; junction bases outside the gene matches: 3. The CDR3 sequence is 15 residues long. Germline V gives CDR1 LNHDA, CDR2 SQIVND (reference sequence). The CDR3: CASSIAGGRADTQYF. In nucleotides, the CDR3 is TGTGCCAGTAGTATAGCCGGCGGGAGGGCAGATACGCAGTATTTT.

The rearrangement links TRBV11-2 to TRBJ2-4; D is perhaps TRBD2 (5 bases). The CDR3 sequence is 12 residues long. Between the trimmed V and J ends, which lost 5 bases and 3 bases, there was a span of 5 bases. Germline assignment: CDR1 SGHAT and CDR2 FQNNGV. CDR3 nucleotides: TGTGCCAGCAGCCGGGACAAAAACATTCAGTACTTC. Translating gives CASSRDKNIQYF.

The genes are TRBV24-1 and TRBJ2-7, with D possibly being TRBD1 (6 bases). This CDR3 is 16 amino acids long. V was clipped by 12 bases and J by 7 bases, with 30 bases between them. Germline V gene data show CDR1 as KGHDR and CDR2 as SFDVKD. The CDR3: CAAKQGFTTTSVEQYF. Written as DNA, the CDR3 is TGTGCCGCAAAACAGGGCTTCACAACTACGAGCGTAGAGCAGTACTTC.